This T cell receptor beta chain was sequenced for a study of CD8 T cells in Susac syndrome. Trimming cost V 0 bases and J 2 bases, with 17 bases left between them. The germline gives CDR1 SEHNR, CDR2 FQNEAQ (reference sequence). This CDR3 has 18 residues. Random hexamers were used to reverse transcribe an amount of roughly 0.5 to 1 ug RNA. TCRdb analysed the immunoSEQ multiplex PCR reads with MiXCR anew, one entry per CDR3 protein. The top ten clones hold roughly 0.12% of a sample with 110,000 or so distinct CDR3 sequences, about nine tenths of them seen once. The chain links TRBV7-9 to TRBJ1-5, with D perhaps TRBD1 (6 bases). The origin of this receptor is a human donor in good health. Sequenced: CD8+ T cells from PBMCs. The CDR3 is CASSLASGRGSGNQPQHF. For the CDR3, the DNA is TGTGCCAGCAGCTTAGCCTCAGGGAGGGGGTCTGGCAATCAGCCCCAGCATTTT.